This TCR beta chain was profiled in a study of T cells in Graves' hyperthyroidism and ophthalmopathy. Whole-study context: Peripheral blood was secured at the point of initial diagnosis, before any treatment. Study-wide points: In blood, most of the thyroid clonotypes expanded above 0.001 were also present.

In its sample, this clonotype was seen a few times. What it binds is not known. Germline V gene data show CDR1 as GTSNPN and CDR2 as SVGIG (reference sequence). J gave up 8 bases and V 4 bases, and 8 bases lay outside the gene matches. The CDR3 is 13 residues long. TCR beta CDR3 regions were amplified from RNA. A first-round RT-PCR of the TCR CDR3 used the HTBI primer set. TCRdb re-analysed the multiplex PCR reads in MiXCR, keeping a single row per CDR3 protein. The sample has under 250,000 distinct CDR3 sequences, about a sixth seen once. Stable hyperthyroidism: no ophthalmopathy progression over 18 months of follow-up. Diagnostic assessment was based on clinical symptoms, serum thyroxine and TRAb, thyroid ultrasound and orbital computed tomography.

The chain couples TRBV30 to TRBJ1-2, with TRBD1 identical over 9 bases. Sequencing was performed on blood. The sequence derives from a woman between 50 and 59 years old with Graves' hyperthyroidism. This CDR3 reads CAWIRGQGSGYTF. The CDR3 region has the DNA TGTGCCTGGATTAGGGGACAGGGTAGCGGCTACACCTTC.